Presented here are 29 T cell receptor beta chains from one specimen sequenced in a study of CD8+CD57+ T cells in acquired aplastic anemia (dated by TCRdb to the late 2010s). Reads for this sample came from an Illumina HiSeq 2000. TCR beta VDJ combination and CDR3 sequence profiling used genomic DNA as the template. The public sequencing data were trimmed at Q25 with fastp and processed into clonotypes with MiXCR by TCRdb, which kept only in-frame beta chains. Rows matching on CDR3 protein sequence are summarized as one entry with the most common DNA and genes. This sample lists 350,000 to 450,000 distinct CDR3 sequences; approximately 70% were detected once. Approximately 3.9% of the sample is in the top ten clones. The sequenced material came from sorted CD4+, CD8+, or CD8+CD57+ T cells (not recorded which) from PBMCs. These TCRs come from a human donor in good health, serving as a control.

The sample holds many counts of this clonotype. The gene calls are TRBV11-2 and TRBJ2-3; no definite D call. There are 16 residues in the CDR3. The germline V and J ends were trimmed by 5 bases and 3 bases, with 18 bases remaining between them. From germline, CDR1 is SGHAT and CDR2 FQNNGV. The CDR3 bases are TGTGCCAGCAGCCCCAATCGGGCCCTTGGTACAGATACGCAGTATTTT. Residues: CASSPNRALGTDTQYF.

Many counts were recorded for this clonotype. V usage is TRBV11-2 and J usage is TRBJ1-2; TRBD1 matches at 12 bases. CDR3 size: 16 residues. The germline V gene has CDR1 SGHAT and CDR2 FQNNGV. The V segment lost 10 bases and the J segment 7 bases; nucleotides outside the gene matches: 16. The CDR3 sequence: CATQPRDRGRESGYTF. CDR3 sequence (DNA): TGTGCCACCCAACCCAGGGACAGGGGGCGAGAGAGTGGCTACACCTTC.

The chain combines TRBV11-2 with TRBJ2-3, with D possibly TRBD2 on 5 matching bases. CDR1 is SGHAT and CDR2 is FQNNGV in the germline V gene. Trimming pared 2 bases from V and 4 bases from J, leaving 10 bases between. This CDR3 is built from 14 residues. The CDR3 loop reads CASSLRKGADTQYF. The CDR3 DNA sequence: TGTGCCAGCAGCTTACGCAAGGGAGCAGATACGCAGTATTTT.

The chain has TRBV20-1 and TRBJ2-1; 11 positions match TRBD2. The V and J ends lost 5 bases and 3 bases, in that order; junction bases with no gene match: 9. There are 16 residues in the CDR3. Germline CDR1 DFQATT, CDR2 SNEGSKA (reference sequence). The CDR3 nucleotides read TGCAGTGCTCAATTACCGGGACTAGCGGTCTACAATGAGCAGTTCTTC. Protein: CSAQLPGLAVYNEQFF.

In the case of this clonotype: One end of the junction does not line up with germline, which may come from a read error. This chain connects TRBV9 to TRBJ1-2; D uncertain. The CDR3 sequence is 14 residues long. Germline assignment: CDR1 SGDLS and CDR2 YYNGEE. The CDR3 bases are TGTGCCAGCAGCGTAGCAGCGGAGAACTATGGCATACCCTTC. This encodes CASSVAAENYGIPF.

The rearrangement joins TRBV9 to TRBJ1-5, with 9 bases identical to TRBD1. CDR3 size: 16 residues. Germline trimming cut 0 bases from V and 5 bases from J; bases unmatched to any gene: 6. CDR1 is SGDLS, CDR2 YYNGEE, per germline. The CDR3 region has the DNA TGTGCCAGCAGCGTAGGGGGGACAGGGTGGGATCAGCCCCAGCATTTT. This codes for CASSVGGTGWDQPQHF.

As concerns this clonotype: The germline gene is not matched at one end of the junction; a read error may be the cause. The chain uses TRBV7-9 and TRBJ1-1; D gene uncertain. Per the germline V gene, CDR1 is SEHNR and CDR2 is FQNEAQ (reference sequence). This CDR3 region has 13 residues. CDR3 bases: TGTGCCAGCAGCGAAGCGCGCACCACTGAAGACACCTTC. Translating gives CASSEARTTEDTF. Complete variable domain (other parts from reference TRBV7-9 and TRBJ1-1): DTGVSQNPRHKITKRGQNVTFRCDPISEHNRLYWYRQTLGQGPEFLTYFQNEAQLEKSRLLSDRFSAERPKGSFSTLEIQRTEQGDSAMYLCASSEARTTEDTFGQGTRLTVV.

This rearrangement joins TRBV11-2 to TRBJ2-1; TRBD1 agrees at 12 bases. Germline V lookup: CDR1 SGHAT, CDR2 FQNNGV. The CDR3 spans 15 residues. J gave up 7 bases and V 4 bases, and 5 bases lay outside the gene matches. The CDR3 nucleotides read TGTGCCAGCAGCTCCCGGGACAGGGGGCGTAATGAGCAGTTCTTC. It encodes CASSSRDRGRNEQFF. Full variable domain (rest looked up from reference TRBV11-2 and TRBJ2-1): EAGVAQSPRYKIIEKRQSVAFWCNPISGHATLYWYQQILGQGPKLLIQFQNNGVVDDSQLPKDRFSAERLKGVDSTLKIQPAKLEDSAVYLCASSSRDRGRNEQFFGPGTRLTVL.

This chain connects TRBV20-1 to TRBJ2-7, with unresolved D. CDR1 DFQATT and CDR2 SNEGSKA come from the germline V gene (reference sequence). This CDR3 region has 13 residues. CDR3 bases: TGCAGCGCCCATACGCGGAGCTCCGGGGAGCAGTACTTC. As protein: CSAHTRSSGEQYF.

The chain combines TRBV10-1 with TRBJ1-1; 7 bases agree with TRBD1. Germline assignment: CDR1 WNHNN and CDR2 SYGVQD (reference sequence). J was trimmed by 9 bases and V by 3 bases; bases with no gene match: 10. The CDR3 is 14 residues long. CDR3 loop: CASSDGPNRGQAFF. CDR3 nucleotide sequence: TGCGCCAGCAGTGACGGACCGAACAGGGGACAAGCTTTCTTT.

This clonotype was detected only a few times. This sequence may be a read error, since a much larger clone differs from it by one base. This chain joins TRBV5-6 and TRBJ1-2, with unresolved D. V lost 4 bases and J lost 4, with 20 bases in between. This CDR3 contains 16 residues. Germline loops: CDR1 SGHDT, CDR2 YYEEEE. The CDR3 nucleotides read TGTGCCAGCAGCGTGGATCCGGACGTCACCCTCTATGGCTACACCTTC. It specifies CASSVDPDVTLYGYTF.

This clonotype was counted many times. This chain links TRBV7-2 with TRBJ1-5; no definite D call. The V end lost 3 bases, the J end lost 7 bases, and 13 bases lay between the germline ends. The CDR3 runs 14 residues. Per germline, CDR1 SGHTA and CDR2 FQGNSA. CDR3 protein: CASSLGRWEQPQHF. The DNA for the CDR3 is TGTGCCAGCAGCTTGGGGAGGTGGGAACAGCCCCAGCATTTT.

This rearrangement joins TRBV5-1 to TRBJ1-4; 8 bases match TRBD1. The CDR3 runs to 15 residues. V was clipped by 4 bases and J by 8 bases; unmatched bases: 10. The germline CDR1 and CDR2 sequences are SGHRS and YFSETQ. This CDR3 is CASSAQGAFGEKLFF. The CDR3 DNA follows: TGCGCCAGCAGCGCGCAGGGGGCTTTTGGGGAAAAACTGTTTTTT.

A remark on this clonotype: The junction does not match germline at one end; this may be a read error. This chain connects TRBV12-3 or TRBV12-4 to TRBJ2-3; 8 bases are shared with TRBD2. The CDR3 spans 15 residues. The CDR3 DNA is TGCGGCAGCAGTCTTAGCGGGGTCGTTACAGATACGCAGTATTTT. As protein: CGSSLSGVVTDTQYF.

This clonotype was seen more than once but under ten times. V is TRBV29-1 and J is TRBJ2-3; 13 bases are a match to TRBD2. Looked up from germline, CDR1 is SQVTM and CDR2 is ANQGSEA. The V segment lost 2 bases and the J segment 0 bases; nucleotides outside the gene matches: 17. The CDR3 is 21 residues long. CDR3 sequence: CSVELGLAGETGGSSTDTQYF. CDR3 bases: TGCAGCGTTGAACTCGGACTAGCGGGGGAAACAGGAGGGTCTAGCACAGATACGCAGTATTTT.

The chain carries TRBV20-1 and TRBJ2-1; 8 bases match TRBD2. CDR1 and CDR2 from the germline V gene are DFQATT and SNEGSKA (reference sequence). V trimming: 6 bases; J trimming: 10 bases; junction bases outside the gene matches: 5. The CDR3 is 11 residues long. The CDR3 coding sequence is TGCAGTGCCGCGGGGGGTAACGAGCAGTTCTTC. Translating gives CSAAGGNEQFF.

This clonotype was seen once. The rearrangement links TRBV12-3 or TRBV12-4 to TRBJ2-5, with D tentatively TRBD1 or TRBD2 (5 bases each). This CDR3 contains 15 residues. Trimming left V 4 bases short and J 5 bases short, with 17 bases between. Written as DNA, the CDR3 is TGTGCCAGCAGTTCGGGGCTCGGTACATGGGAGACCCAGTACTTC. Protein product: CASSSGLGTWETQYF.

The rearrangement joins TRBV7-3 to TRBJ2-6, with 9 bases aligning to TRBD1. The V gene's germline CDR1 is SGHTA and CDR2 FQGTGA. After removal of 7 bases from V and 1 base from J, the junction contained 8 bases not matched to a gene. The CDR3 has 17 residues. The CDR3 bases are TGTGCCAGCACAAAACAGGGGGCAGGATCTGGGGCCAACGTCCTGACTTTC. Translating gives CASTKQGAGSGANVLTF.

This clonotype was picked up many times. V is TRBV7-2 and J is TRBJ1-2; TRBD1 aligns across 11 bases. The CDR3 sequence is 17 residues long. J lost 8 bases, V lost 1 base, and 12 bases had no gene match. Germline-derived CDR1 and CDR2 are SGHTA and FQGNSA. For the CDR3, the DNA is TGTGCCAGCAGCTTAGATCGGGGGACAGGGGGATACGGCGGCTACACCTTC. Encoded protein: CASSLDRGTGGYGGYTF.

The chain employs TRBV20-1 and TRBJ1-5, with D possibly TRBD1 on 5 matching bases. The V gene's germline CDR1 is DFQATT and CDR2 SNEGSKA (reference sequence). The CDR3 is 18 residues long. The V end lost 1 base, the J end lost 4 bases, and 23 bases lay between the germline ends. CDR3 loop: CSARVRDTQYFGNQPQHF. The CDR3 DNA sequence: TGCAGTGCTAGAGTCAGGGATACGCAGTATTTCGGGAATCAGCCCCAGCATTTT.

This chain joins TRBV20-1 and TRBJ1-2; 8 bases fit TRBD1. CDR1 DFQATT and CDR2 SNEGSKA come from the germline V gene (reference sequence). J was trimmed by 5 bases and V by 6 bases; bases with no gene match: 11. The CDR3 runs to 14 residues. The CDR3 sequence: CSAQGQGGTYGYTF. The DNA for the CDR3 is TGCAGTGCCCAAGGACAGGGTGGTACTTATGGCTACACCTTC.

As regards this clonotype: The CDR3 does not close with the conserved phenylalanine or tryptophan, likely indicating a read error. The chain recombines TRBV7-2 with TRBJ2-7; no definite D call. Germline lookup yields CDR1 SGHTA and CDR2 FQGNSA. The CDR3 has 11 amino acids. Trimming removed 8 bases from V and 1 base from J, with 6 bases in between. The CDR3 DNA reads as TGTGCCAGCGTCGGTTCCTACGAGCAGTACCTC. Translation: CASVGSYEQYL.

As concerns this clonotype: The junction and the germline gene differ at one end; a read error may be behind it. The chain joins TRBV14 to TRBJ1-1; the D gene is possibly TRBD1 (5 bases). Germline V gene lookup returns CDR1 SGHDN and CDR2 FVKESK. The CDR3 covers 14 residues. CDR3 protein: CASTQEYGGTPPFF. CDR3 DNA: TGTGCCAGCACCCAAGAATACGGGGGGACTCCCCCTTTCTTT. Drawing the rest from reference TRBV14 and TRBJ1-1, the complete variable domain is EAGVTQFPSHSVIEKGQTVTLRCDPISGHDNLYWYRRVMGKEIKFLLHFVKESKQDESGMPNNRFLAERTGGTYSTLKVQPAELEDSGVYFCASTQEYGGTPPFFGQGTRLTVV.

On this clonotype itself: A read error is likely, as this CDR3 ends without the conserved phenylalanine or tryptophan. No DNA is shown, since the ends of the CDR3 on it are uncertain; the CDR3 is the one TCRdb lists. J is TRBJ2-5 and V is TRBV10-3; the D call in the table, TRBD2, was not verified against the DNA. Germline assignment: CDR1 ENHRY and CDR2 SYGVKD. With termini counted, the CDR3 has 14 amino acids. CDR3 in amino acids: CAISVHPLKDTPYV.

The chain couples TRBV7-2 to TRBJ1-6, with TRBD1 identical over 7 bases. The CDR3 extends over 20 amino acids. Germline V CDR1 and CDR2: SGHTA, FQGNSA. V was clipped by 6 bases and J by 5 bases; unmatched bases: 22. CDR3 protein: CASSRRTGDTGDPNNSPLHF. The CDR3 coding sequence is TGTGCCAGCAGTCGCCGGACAGGAGACACCGGGGATCCGAATAATTCACCCCTCCACTTT.

On this clonotype: This sequence may be a read error, since a much larger clone differs from it by one base. The chain recombines TRBV6-5 with TRBJ1-1; a weak D match, TRBD1 (5 bases). Trimming pared 4 bases from V and 6 bases from J, leaving 15 bases between. This CDR3 has 14 amino acids. Germline CDR1 reads MNHEY; CDR2 reads SVGAGI. The CDR3 DNA reads TGTGCCAGCAGTTGCGCCAGGGACGCACCTGAAGCTTTCTTT. Residues: CASSCARDAPEAFF.

This sequence joins TRBV5-4 and TRBJ1-1, with TRBD1 as a possible D gene (5 bases). CDR1 is SGHNT and CDR2 is YYREEE in the germline V gene (reference sequence). The CDR3 runs 15 residues. V was pared by 4 bases and J by 4 bases, with 17 bases between. The CDR3 DNA is TGTGCCAGCAGCCTCCAGGACGGGGCGAGCACTGAAGCTTTCTTT. It translates to CASSLQDGASTEAFF.

The chain carries TRBV7-3 and TRBJ1-1; tentatively, D is TRBD1 (5 bases). Trimming cost V 4 bases and J 13 bases, with 25 bases left between them. The CDR3 is 15 residues long. Germline-derived CDR1 and CDR2 are SGHTA and FQGTGA. CDR3 in DNA: TGTGCCAGCAGCTCCTTCTGGGACGTCAACAATGAACATTTCTTT. Protein sequence: CASSSFWDVNNEHFF.

In this sample, this clonotype turned up many times. The V gene is TRBV6-2 or TRBV6-3, the J gene TRBJ2-5, with 7 bases matching TRBD1. Unmatched junction bases numbered 5, after V lost 6 bases and J lost 4 bases. The CDR3 sequence is 13 residues long. Germline V lookup: CDR1 MNHEY, CDR2 SVGEGT. CDR3 DNA sequence: TGTGCCAGCAGCCGATACAGGGGAGAGACCCAGTACTTC. This encodes CASSRYRGETQYF.